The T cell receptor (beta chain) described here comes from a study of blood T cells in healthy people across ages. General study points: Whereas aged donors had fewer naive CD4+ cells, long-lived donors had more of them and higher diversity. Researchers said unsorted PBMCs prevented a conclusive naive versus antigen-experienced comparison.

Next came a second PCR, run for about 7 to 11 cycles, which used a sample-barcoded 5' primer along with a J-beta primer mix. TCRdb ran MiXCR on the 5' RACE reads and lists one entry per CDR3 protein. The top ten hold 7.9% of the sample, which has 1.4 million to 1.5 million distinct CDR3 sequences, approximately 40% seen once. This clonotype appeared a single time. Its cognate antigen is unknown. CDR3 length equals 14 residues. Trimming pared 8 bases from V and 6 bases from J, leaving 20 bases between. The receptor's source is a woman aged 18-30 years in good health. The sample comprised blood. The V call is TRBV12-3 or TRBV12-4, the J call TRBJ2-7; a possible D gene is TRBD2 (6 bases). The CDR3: CASGTGDSTGEQYF. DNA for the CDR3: TGTGCCAGCGGAACGGGGGACTCCACTGGCGAGCAGTACTTC.